A single sample is the source of the 28 T cell receptor beta chains below, sequenced in a study of post-analysis software for immune sequencing data. The authors incorporated unique molecular identifiers into the TCR beta cDNA libraries. TCRdb independently ran MiXCR on the PCR reads; one entry per CDR3 protein. The sample comprises 160,000 or so distinct CDR3 sequences, about 36% of which are singletons, and roughly 28% rests with the top ten. Sequenced material: blood, taken after autologous hematopoietic stem cell transplantation. The origin of the receptors is a girl under 18 with multiple sclerosis.

This clonotype was found a few times. This chain connects TRBV20-1 to TRBJ1-4; 10 bases agree with TRBD1. V lost 3 bases to trimming and J lost 5 bases; unmatched junction nucleotides: 12. Germline V gives CDR1 DFQATT, CDR2 SNEGSKA (reference sequence). This CDR3 is 17 amino acids long. The CDR3 nucleotides read TGCAGTGCTAGCCCCGGGACAGGGGTTTTCTTGAATGAAAAACTGTTTTTT. It codes for CSASPGTGVFLNEKLFF.

This chain connects TRBV20-1 to TRBJ2-3, with a weak D call TRBD1 (6 bases). The CDR3 is 13 residues long. The V and J ends lost 6 bases and 3 bases respectively, with 13 bases between them. Germline V lookup: CDR1 DFQATT, CDR2 SNEGSKA (reference sequence). The CDR3 coding sequence is TGCAGTGCCACCAGGGGTAGGACAGATACGCAGTATTTT. It is translated as CSATRGRTDTQYF.

In its sample, this clonotype was seen many times. The V and J genes are TRBV24-1 and TRBJ2-7; D is tentatively TRBD1 or TRBD2 (6 bases each). The CDR3 covers 13 residues. The germline gives CDR1 KGHDR, CDR2 SFDVKD. Trimming cost V 8 bases and J 7 bases, with 17 bases left between them. DNA of the CDR3: TGTGCCACCACGGACAGTTGGGGAGGTGAGCAGTACTTC. Translating gives CATTDSWGGEQYF.

The rearrangement links TRBV12-3 or TRBV12-4 to TRBJ1-1; D is unclear. The V end was cut by 8 bases, the J end by 2 bases, with 12 bases between. The CDR3 is made up of 13 amino acids. The chain's CDR3 is CASGEVINTEAFF. The CDR3 nucleotides read TGTGCCAGCGGCGAGGTAATAAACACTGAAGCTTTCTTT.

The chain combines TRBV20-1 with TRBJ2-6; possibly TRBD2 for D (6 bases). Trimming removed 1 base from V and 3 bases from J, with 13 bases in between. There are 16 residues in the CDR3. In germline, CDR1 is DFQATT, CDR2 SNEGSKA (reference sequence). As DNA, the CDR3 is TGCAGTGCTAGAGTGGGTAGCGGCTATGGGGCCAACGTCCTGACTTTC. Amino acid sequence: CSARVGSGYGANVLTF.

On this clonotype itself: One end of the junction is discordant with germline, which a read error may explain. The chain recombines TRBV12-3 or TRBV12-4 with TRBJ2-3; 10 nucleotides line up with TRBD1. This CDR3 contains 15 residues. The CDR3 DNA sequence: TGTGCCAGCAGCCCCGGGACAGGGGACACAGATACGGAGTATTTT. It codes for CASSPGTGDTDTEYF.

The sample holds a few counts of this clonotype. The J gene is TRBJ2-5, the V gene TRBV20-1, with 14 positions matching TRBD2. The junction had 13 bases not matched to a gene; V was cut back by 5 bases and J by 5 bases. Germline CDR1 and CDR2: DFQATT and SNEGSKA (reference sequence). CDR3 length equals 17 residues. This CDR3 is CSAEPGLAGDRGETQYF. The DNA of the CDR3 is TGCAGTGCTGAACCGGGACTAGCGGGAGATCGGGGGGAGACCCAGTACTTC.

This clonotype has more than one count but fewer than ten. The rearrangement joins TRBV19 to TRBJ1-2; D is ambiguous. With 4 bases removed from V and 6 bases from J, the gap between germline ends came to 15 bases. Germline V gene sequence: CDR1 LNHDA, CDR2 SQIVND (reference sequence). This CDR3 has 14 amino acids. The CDR3 region has the DNA TGTGCCAGTAGTAGTGACCGGGATACGGATGGCTACACCTTC. Protein: CASSSDRDTDGYTF. The full variable domain, its missing parts supplied by reference TRBV19 and TRBJ1-2, is DGGITQSPKYLFRKEGQNVTLSCEQNLNHDAMYWYRQDPGQGLRLIYYSQIVNDFQKGDIAEGYSVSREKKESFPLTVTSAQKNPTAFYLCASSSDRDTDGYTFGSGTRLTVV.

This clonotype showed up just once. The chain uses TRBV15 and TRBJ2-1; D might be TRBD2 (7 bases). The CDR3 has 13 amino acids. CDR1 and CDR2 from the germline V gene are LNHNV and YYDKDF (reference sequence). Trimming removed 8 bases from V and 7 bases from J, with 15 bases in between. The CDR3 DNA reads TGTGCCACCGTGGGAGGGGGGGGTAATGAGCAGTTCTTC. It specifies CATVGGGGNEQFF.

V gene TRBV5-1 combines with J gene TRBJ2-7; D is undetermined. The CDR3 loop spans 12 amino acids. V was cut by 4 bases and J by 6 bases, with 11 bases left in between. Germline V gene lookup returns CDR1 SGHRS and CDR2 YFSETQ. This CDR3 reads CASSGLGSEQYF. The DNA of the CDR3 is TGCGCCAGCAGCGGCCTAGGATCCGAGCAGTACTTC.

The V call is TRBV4-2, the J call TRBJ1-1; D is unresolved. This CDR3 contains 14 residues. V lost 1 base and J lost 1, with 7 bases in between. The germline V gene has CDR1 LGHNA and CDR2 YNFKEQ. CDR3 protein: CASSQVLENTEAFF. Here the CDR3 DNA reads TGTGCCAGCAGCCAAGTTTTAGAGAACACTGAAGCTTTCTTT.

V and J are TRBV20-1 and TRBJ2-1; D might be TRBD1 or TRBD2, each matching 5 bases. Germline V gives CDR1 DFQATT, CDR2 SNEGSKA (reference sequence). Trimming shortened V by 0 bases and J by 2 bases, and 11 bases separated the two germline ends. The CDR3 contains 15 residues. The CDR3 protein is CSARDRDATYNEQFF. In DNA, the CDR3 is TGCAGTGCTAGAGATAGGGACGCAACCTACAATGAGCAGTTCTTC.

This chain links TRBV7-9 with TRBJ2-3; D may match TRBD1 or TRBD2 (5 bases each). V lost 5 bases, J lost 4 bases, and 13 bases lay in between. The CDR3 totals 14 residues. Germline V lookup: CDR1 SEHNR, CDR2 FQNEAQ (reference sequence). CDR3 in DNA: TGTGCCAGCAGCCTTAGGGACCCCCCAGATACGCAGTATTTT. The encoded protein is CASSLRDPPDTQYF.

The V gene is TRBV9, the J gene TRBJ2-1; possibly TRBD1 or TRBD2 for D (5 bases each). V gave up 3 bases and J gave up 7 bases, with 17 bases separating them. The CDR3 sequence is 15 residues long. CDR1 SGDLS and CDR2 YYNGEE come from the germline V gene. The CDR3 DNA sequence: TGTGCCAGCAGCGCCCGGGACGAAACGAGTAATGAGCAGTTCTTC. Its translation is CASSARDETSNEQFF.

The chain recombines TRBV11-2 with TRBJ2-1, with D possibly being TRBD1 or TRBD2 (5 bases each). The CDR3 totals 14 residues. Per germline, CDR1 SGHAT and CDR2 FQNNGV. V was pared by 1 base and J by 9 bases, with 13 bases between. This CDR3 reads CASSLGGTGREQFF. In DNA form, the CDR3 reads TGTGCCAGCAGCTTAGGGGGGACGGGCCGTGAGCAGTTCTTC.

CDR3 amino acids: CASSWGQGRNNEQFF. The CDR3 bases are TGTGCCAGTTCGTGGGGACAGGGTCGGAACAATGAGCAGTTCTTC. V and J are TRBV19 and TRBJ2-1; 9 nucleotides align to TRBD1. The germline V gene encodes CDR1 LNHDA and CDR2 SQIVND (reference sequence). The CDR3 covers 15 residues. Losses at the gene ends were 8 bases for V and 5 bases for J; bases not matched to a gene: 10.

This clonotype came up many times. V and J are TRBV29-1 and TRBJ1-4; D not resolved. The CDR3 is 12 residues long. The germline CDR1 and CDR2 sequences are SQVTM and ANQGSEA. V dropped 4 bases and J dropped 5 bases, with 8 bases sitting between them. CDR3 nucleotide sequence: TGCAGCGTTGTGTCGACAAATGAAAAACTGTTTTTT. Translated: CSVVSTNEKLFF. Full variable domain (missing parts from reference TRBV29-1 and TRBJ1-4): SAVISQKPSRDICQRGTSLTIQCQVDSQVTMMFWYRQQPGQSLTLIATANQGSEATYESGFVIDKFPISRPNLTFSTLTVSNMSPEDSSIYLCSVVSTNEKLFFGSGTQLSVL.

In its sample, this clonotype was seen a few times. The V gene is TRBV29-1, the J gene TRBJ2-3; 11 bases map to TRBD2. Trimming cost V 4 bases and J 5 bases; bases outside gene matches: 5. Germline values: CDR1 SQVTM, CDR2 ANQGSEA. The CDR3 is 14 residues long. CDR3 sequence: CSVVLGTSGDTQYF. Written as DNA, the CDR3 is TGCAGCGTTGTCTTGGGGACTAGCGGAGATACGCAGTATTTT.

This clonotype was observed a handful of times. CDR3 bases: TGCAGTGCTAGAGAATCACTAGCGGGAGGGGCCGGGGAGCTGTTTTTT. It specifies CSARESLAGGAGELFF. The chain joins TRBV20-1 to TRBJ2-2; TRBD2 matches at 13 bases. This CDR3 has 16 residues. V gave up 0 bases and J gave up 6 bases; unmatched junction bases: 4. Per germline, CDR1 DFQATT and CDR2 SNEGSKA (reference sequence).

This chain uses TRBV6-2 or TRBV6-3 with TRBJ2-7; unclear D gene. The CDR3 has 14 amino acids. Germline V gene lookup returns CDR1 MNHEY and CDR2 SVGEGT. Trimming took 7 bases from V and 3 from J, leaving 16 bases between them. The CDR3 protein is CASNPRPRNYEQYF. For the CDR3, the DNA is TGTGCCAGCAATCCGCGCCCTAGAAACTACGAGCAGTACTTC.

The chain is built from TRBV20-1 and TRBJ1-2; TRBD1 is a possible D gene (5 bases). This CDR3 spans 14 amino acids. Per germline, CDR1 DFQATT and CDR2 SNEGSKA (reference sequence). Trimming stripped 2 bases from V and 6 bases from J, with 16 bases between. In DNA, the CDR3 is TGCAGTGCTAGAACCAGGGACTGGGTGGATGGCTACACCTTC. Translated, it gives CSARTRDWVDGYTF.

In its sample, this clonotype was seen a few times. The chain uses TRBV6-6 and TRBJ1-4, with 7 bases lining up with TRBD1. Germline CDR1 MNHNY, CDR2 SVGAGI (reference sequence). The CDR3 covers 16 residues. V lost 6 bases and J lost 8; bases outside the gene matches: 15. This chain's CDR3 is CASRFRQGGRGEKLFF. As DNA, the CDR3 is TGTGCCAGCAGATTTCGACAGGGTGGGAGAGGAGAAAAACTGTTTTTT.

This clonotype showed up just a few times. This chain connects TRBV20-1 to TRBJ2-7; maybe TRBD2 (5 bases). This CDR3 is 12 amino acids long. The germline V gene encodes CDR1 DFQATT and CDR2 SNEGSKA (reference sequence). Trimming pared 3 bases from V and 6 bases from J, leaving 12 bases between. In DNA form, the CDR3 reads TGCAGTGCTAGGAGGGATGACGGCGAGCAGTACTTC. Translated: CSARRDDGEQYF.

This clonotype has more than one count but fewer than ten. The rearrangement joins TRBV7-2 to TRBJ2-3, with D tentatively TRBD1 or TRBD2 (5 bases each). This CDR3 spans 17 amino acids. V lost 1 base and J lost 0, with 14 bases in between. Looked up from germline, CDR1 is SGHTA and CDR2 is FQGNSA. CDR3: CASSLEGSWGSTDTQYF. CDR3 DNA sequence: TGTGCCAGCAGCTTAGAAGGGTCGTGGGGGAGCACAGATACGCAGTATTTT.

Note on this clonotype: At one of its ends the junction is not consistent with the germline gene, which may arise from a read error. The chain uses TRBV6-1 and TRBJ1-1; perhaps TRBD1 as D (6 bases). CDR3 size: 15 residues. Per germline, CDR1 MNHNS and CDR2 SASEGT. The CDR3, as DNA: TGTGCCAGCAAAGCCCCTCAGGGGAGGAACGCTGAAGCTTTCTTT. Translating gives CASKAPQGRNAEAFF.

This clonotype occurred a few times. This chain joins TRBV12-3 or TRBV12-4 and TRBJ1-5; D is unresolved. This CDR3 has 14 amino acids. Trimming shortened V by 2 bases and J by 5 bases, and 10 bases separated the two germline ends. The CDR3 region has the DNA TGTGCCAGCAGTTTAAAGACACCCCATCAGCCCCAGCATTTT. Its translation is CASSLKTPHQPQHF.

The V gene is TRBV14, the J gene TRBJ2-4, with 11 nucleotides matching TRBD2. The J call may be incorrect, as the DNA end agrees better with TRBJ2-7. The germline gives CDR1 SGHDN, CDR2 FVKESK. This CDR3 comprises 15 residues. CDR3 bases: TGTGCCAGCAGCTTGATAGCGGGAGGGGGTAGCGAGCAGTACTTC. Encoded protein: CASSLIAGGGSEQYF.

The chain combines TRBV11-2 with TRBJ2-1; D may be TRBD1 (6 bases). TRBJ2-7 explains the end of the DNA better; the J call may be wrong. Germline V CDR1 and CDR2: SGHAT, FQNNGV. This CDR3 region has 14 residues. The CDR3 sequence: CASSPGQGTGEQYF. The CDR3, as DNA: TGTGCCAGCAGCCCCGGCCAGGGAACAGGGGAGCAGTACTTC.